This TCR beta chain derives from a study of T cells after posttransplantation cyclophosphamide. Regarding this clone: The antigen is undetermined.

CDR1 MRHNA and CDR2 SNTAGT come from the germline V gene. V dropped 7 bases and J dropped 5; count of bases not matched to a gene: 16. CDR3 length equals 16 residues. Some clones are missing from TCRdb's copy, which holds only in-frame ones; the method was immunoSEQ multiplex PCR. In the table there are 35,000 to 50,000 clones, about nine tenths of which are singletons. A marrow graft followed busulfan-fludarabine conditioning, with cyclophosphamide on days +3 and +4. Overall study findings and caveats: Later post-transplant blood repertoires were often dominated by donor CD8+ memory clones. Tissue-infiltrating T cells from skin or gut overlapped little with blood T cells. Recipient CMV seropositivity and CMV reactivation strongly tracked TRB clonality.

The chain carries TRBV6-4 and TRBJ1-1, with 7 positions matching TRBD1. The origin of this receptor is a male patient between 60 and 69 years old who received an allogeneic stem cell transplant from a related donor and was CMV-positive. These T cells may partly come from the graft donor. The sequences come from PBMCs, collected 60 to 65 days after allogeneic stem cell transplant with posttransplant cyclophosphamide. CDR3 sequence: CASNTSDRARGTEAFF. The CDR3 nucleotides are TGTGCCAGCAACACAAGCGACAGGGCCCGTGGGACTGAAGCTTTCTTT.